This TCR beta chain is from a study of T cells in Graves' hyperthyroidism and ophthalmopathy. This clonotype was counted many times. Its antigen is still unknown. Individuals with ophthalmopathy presented a Clinical Activity Score of at least 3, a NOSPECS grade of at least 4 and a duration under 3 months. Based on clinical symptoms, serum thyroxine and TRAb, thyroid ultrasound and orbital computed tomography, diagnoses were reached. RNA transcripts gave rise to amplified TCR beta CDR3 regions. A first-round RT-PCR of the TCR CDR3 used the HTBI primer set. TCRdb reanalysed the multiplex PCR reads using MiXCR and keeps one entry per CDR3 protein. The table records about 400,000 distinct CDR3 sequences, over 12% of them present only once. General study points: Blood also held most thyroid clonotypes expanded beyond 0.001. In the analysis, a 13 V-J model separated ophthalmopathy from stable hyperthyroidism.

Germline V CDR1 and CDR2: SEHNR, FQNEAQ (reference sequence). The CDR3 consists of 13 residues. The V end was cut by 3 bases, the J end by 3 bases, with 8 bases between. Sequenced sample: blood. The sequence came from a young man with Graves' ophthalmopathy. This chain connects TRBV7-9 to TRBJ1-1; D gene ambiguous. In DNA, the CDR3 is TGTGCCAGCAGCTTGAGTGGGGACACTGAAGCTTTCTTT. Its protein is CASSLSGDTEAFF.